Each of the 20 T cell receptor beta chains below was sequenced from the same sample in a study of early T cells in non-severe SARS-CoV-2 infection. TCRdb reprocessed the 5' RACE reads with MiXCR, giving one entry per CDR3 protein. The sample has more than 25,000 distinct CDR3 sequences; 5% to 5.5% are singletons. The sample was whole blood. These receptors all stem from an adult who was a healthcare worker with PCR-confirmed SARS-CoV-2 infection or an uninfected control (not recorded which).

This clonotype appeared many times. This chain joins TRBV19 and TRBJ1-5; D unresolved. The CDR3 loop spans 12 amino acids. The germline V and J ends were trimmed by 2 bases and 3 bases, with 2 bases remaining between them. The germline CDR1 and CDR2 sequences are LNHDA and SQIVND (reference sequence). The CDR3 spells CASSIYNQPQHF. The CDR3 DNA reads TGTGCCAGTAGTATATACAATCAGCCCCAGCATTTT.

This clonotype was seen at least ten times. The chain carries TRBV20-1 and TRBJ1-2; D ambiguous. This CDR3 region has 13 residues. Germline CDR1 reads DFQATT; CDR2 reads SNEGSKA (reference sequence). V lost 5 bases and J lost 12, with 22 bases in between. CDR3 nucleotides: TGCAGTGCTGTACTACCGGACGGAGAAGTTAACACCTTC. It encodes CSAVLPDGEVNTF.

This clonotype has a count of ten or more. The chain links TRBV20-1 to TRBJ2-7; 7 bases are shared with TRBD1. The CDR3 is made up of 18 amino acids. Unmatched junction bases numbered 16, after V lost 0 bases and J lost 2 bases. Germline CDR1 is DFQATT and CDR2 is SNEGSKA (reference sequence). This CDR3 reads CSARDYRTGAAGTYEQYF. For the CDR3, the DNA is TGCAGTGCTAGAGATTATAGAACAGGGGCCGCAGGAACCTACGAGCAGTACTTC.

The chain couples TRBV7-8 to TRBJ2-6; D might be TRBD2 (5 bases). The CDR3 spans 18 residues. CDR1 and CDR2 (germline): SGHVS, FQNEAQ. V lost 5 bases, J lost 0 bases, and 17 bases lay in between. The DNA for the CDR3 is TGTGCCAGCAGCCGAGTGAGGGCACCGGCCTCTGGGGCCAACGTCCTGACTTTC. Translation gives CASSRVRAPASGANVLTF.

This clonotype was counted at least ten times. The V call is TRBV27, the J call TRBJ2-1; 14 nucleotides line up with TRBD2. Germline-derived CDR1 and CDR2 are MNHEY and SMNVEV (reference sequence). The CDR3 loop spans 15 amino acids. The trim removed 6 bases at V and 7 bases at J, leaving 5 bases unmatched. The CDR3 region has the DNA TGTGCCAGCAGGCGACTAGCGGGGGGGTCAAATGAGCAGTTCTTC. Amino acids: CASRRLAGGSNEQFF.

As to this clonotype: One base away lies a much larger clone, so this may be a sequencing read error. The chain couples TRBV10-3 to TRBJ1-1; D is perhaps TRBD1 (6 bases). Germline V gene sequence: CDR1 ENHRY, CDR2 SYGVKD. CDR3 length: 13 amino acids. The CDR3: CAVRGQTNTEAFF. CDR3 nucleotides: TGTGCCGTCAGGGGACAAACGAACACTGAAGCTTTCTTT.

This clonotype was detected only a few times. V is TRBV27 and J is TRBJ2-4; D possibly corresponds to TRBD2 (5 bases). Germline CDR1 MNHEY, CDR2 SMNVEV (reference sequence). The CDR3 has 14 amino acids. V lost 1 base to trimming and J lost 8 bases, with 12 bases between them. This CDR3 reads CASSLLASRDIQYF. The CDR3 DNA reads as TGTGCCAGCAGTTTATTGGCTAGCCGAGACATTCAGTACTTC.

Many counts were recorded for this clonotype. V is TRBV7-6 and J is TRBJ1-1; D unresolved. V was shortened by 3 bases and J by 7 bases, with 6 bases between the two germline ends. The CDR3 has 11 amino acids. CDR1 is SGHVS and CDR2 is FNYEAQ in the germline V gene. The CDR3 loop is CASSLYGEAFF. The DNA for the CDR3 is TGTGCCAGCAGCTTGTATGGTGAAGCTTTCTTT.

This clonotype was recorded at least ten times. The J gene is TRBJ2-5, the V gene TRBV20-1; a weak D match, TRBD2 (6 bases). The CDR3 runs to 13 residues. V lost 6 bases, J lost 4 bases, and 15 bases lay in between. CDR1 and CDR2 from the germline V gene are DFQATT and SNEGSKA (reference sequence). CDR3 loop: CSALPVGGETQYF. CDR3 nucleotide sequence: TGCAGTGCCCTCCCGGTGGGGGGAGAGACCCAGTACTTC.

This clonotype was detected ten times or more. The chain uses TRBV5-6 and TRBJ1-1, with D possibly matching TRBD1 (5 bases). The V end lost 4 bases, the J end lost 5 bases, and 27 bases lay between the germline ends. Germline V lookup: CDR1 SGHDT, CDR2 YYEEEE. The CDR3 totals 18 residues. The DNA of the CDR3 is TGTGCCAGCAGCCGCTACGGCGGTGGGGGACCGGATGGGACTGAAGCTTTCTTT. Translation gives CASSRYGGGGPDGTEAFF.

This clonotype was observed a few times. The rearrangement uses TRBV7-9 and TRBJ2-7; 11 nucleotides agree with TRBD2. Germline V gives CDR1 SEHNR, CDR2 FQNEAQ (reference sequence). Unmatched junction bases numbered 6, after V lost 5 bases and J lost 3 bases. This CDR3 spans 15 amino acids. Written as DNA, the CDR3 is TGTGCCAGCAGCCATAGCGGGAGGGGTTACTACGAGCAGTACTTC. It encodes CASSHSGRGYYEQYF.

The chain combines TRBV12-3 or TRBV12-4 with TRBJ2-1, with D perhaps TRBD1 (6 bases). CDR3 length: 14 amino acids. The V gene lost 6 bases and the J gene lost 8 bases, with 17 bases spanning the gap. CDR3 loop: CASRLRGSDDEQFF. In DNA, the CDR3 is TGTGCCAGCAGACTCAGGGGATCCGACGATGAGCAGTTCTTC.

This clonotype was observed a handful of times. The chain has TRBV30 and TRBJ1-1; no reliable D call. Germline CDR1 is GTSNPN and CDR2 is SVGIG (reference sequence). The V end lost 3 bases, the J end lost 2 bases, and 13 bases lay between the germline ends. The length of the CDR3 is 14 residues. DNA for the CDR3: TGTGCCTGGAGCATGTCCCAGACAAACACTGAAGCTTTCTTT. This gives the protein CAWSMSQTNTEAFF.

This clonotype occurred a few times. The genes are TRBV30 and TRBJ1-1, with no clear D. The CDR3 spans 13 residues. V was clipped by 4 bases and J by 5 bases, with 14 bases between them. Per germline, CDR1 GTSNPN and CDR2 SVGIG (reference sequence). CDR3 sequence (DNA): TGTGCCTGGACTCATCCCTCGGAGACTGAAGCTTTCTTT. Protein product: CAWTHPSETEAFF.

This clonotype was observed many times. V gene TRBV19 combines with J gene TRBJ2-3; TRBD1 aligns across 7 bases. CDR3 size: 14 residues. With V trimmed by 7 bases and J by 2 bases, 6 bases remained unmatched. Germline V gene lookup returns CDR1 LNHDA and CDR2 SQIVND (reference sequence). The CDR3 region has the DNA TGTGCCAGTACCGACGACAGGGTCACAGATACGCAGTATTTT. Translation gives CASTDDRVTDTQYF.

In its sample, this clonotype was seen many times. The chain has TRBV7-2 and TRBJ1-1; TRBD1 might be the D (5 bases). The V gene's germline CDR1 is SGHTA and CDR2 FQGNSA. The CDR3 is made up of 13 amino acids. Between the trimmed V and J ends, which lost 5 bases and 7 bases, there was a span of 14 bases. This CDR3 is CASSNPSGGEAFF. CDR3 sequence (DNA): TGTGCCAGCAGCAACCCGTCGGGGGGTGAAGCTTTCTTT. The variable domain in full, with the rest retrieved from reference TRBV7-2 and TRBJ1-1, is GAGVSQSPSNKVTEKGKDVELRCDPISGHTALYWYRQSLGQGLEFLIYFQGNSAPDKSGLPSDRFSAERTGGSVSTLTIQRTQQEDSAVYLCASSNPSGGEAFFGQGTRLTVV.

This clonotype has a count of ten or more. Here the CDR3 reads CASSYSSNQPQHF. The CDR3 DNA reads as TGTGCCAGCAGCTACAGTAGCAATCAGCCCCAGCATTTT. The gene calls are TRBV7-9 and TRBJ1-5, with D unresolved. Germline CDR1 is SEHNR and CDR2 is FQNEAQ (reference sequence). CDR3 length: 13 residues. The V and J ends lost 4 bases and 0 bases respectively, with 4 bases between them.

This clonotype was counted at least ten times. The J gene is TRBJ2-3, the V gene TRBV4-3; D call uncertain. The V gene's germline CDR1 is LGHNA and CDR2 YSLEER. Trimming left V 4 bases short and J 0 bases short, with 17 bases between. This CDR3 spans 17 amino acids. CDR3: CASSLRSAALSTDTQYF. In DNA, the CDR3 is TGCGCCAGCAGCCTCCGATCCGCCGCCCTTAGCACAGATACGCAGTATTTT.

As for this clonotype: The junction departs from germline at one end; a sequencing error may be responsible. This sequence joins TRBV2 and TRBJ2-1, with unresolved D. The CDR3 runs 15 residues. In germline, CDR1 is SNHLY, CDR2 FYNNEI. The CDR3 DNA sequence: TGTGCCAGCAGGCTACGCGACCTAAGGATCAATGTGCAGTTCTTC. Translated, it gives CASRLRDLRINVQFF.

This clonotype appeared many times. The rearrangement uses TRBV5-1 and TRBJ2-3; D gene uncertain. The CDR3 is 16 amino acids. V lost 0 bases and J 0 bases, leaving 11 bases between the germline ends. CDR1 is SGHRS and CDR2 is YFSETQ in the germline V gene. This chain's CDR3 is CASSLGPRPSTDTQYF. In DNA, the CDR3 is TGCGCCAGCAGCTTGGGCCCCCGGCCTAGCACAGATACGCAGTATTTT.